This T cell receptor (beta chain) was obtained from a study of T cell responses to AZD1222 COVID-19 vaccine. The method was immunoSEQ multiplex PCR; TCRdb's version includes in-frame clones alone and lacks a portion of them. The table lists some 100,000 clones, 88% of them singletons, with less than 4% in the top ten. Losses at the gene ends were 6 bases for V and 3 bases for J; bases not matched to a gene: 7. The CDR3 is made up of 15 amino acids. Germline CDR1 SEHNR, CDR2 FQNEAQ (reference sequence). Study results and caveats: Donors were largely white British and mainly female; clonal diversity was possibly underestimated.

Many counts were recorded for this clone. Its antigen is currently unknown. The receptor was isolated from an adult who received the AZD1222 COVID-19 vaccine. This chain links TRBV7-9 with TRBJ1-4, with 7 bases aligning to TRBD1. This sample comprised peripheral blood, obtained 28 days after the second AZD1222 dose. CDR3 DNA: TGTGCCAGCAGTTCAGGGGGACCTGCTAATGAAAAACTGTTTTTT. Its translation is CASSSGGPANEKLFF.